The source of this T cell receptor beta chain is a study of sequential checkpoint blockade in melanoma. The repertoire was sequenced with immunoSEQ multiplex PCR; TCRdb's copy has only in-frame clones and lacks some. This table has more than 9,500 clones, 65% to 85% appearing once. Germline CDR1 reads SGHTS; CDR2 reads YDEGEE. The CDR3 sequence is 15 residues long. J lost 3 bases, V lost 4 bases, and 7 bases had no gene match. As to treatment: randomized to nivolumab then ipilimumab (arm A) or the reverse (arm B). The sequences come from CD8+ T cells sorted from blood (inferred from file names), collected from a patient given nivolumab and ipilimumab in sequence. The sequence derives from a human donor with melanoma. The chain employs TRBV5-8 and TRBJ2-7; 10 bases align to TRBD1. CDR3 loop: CASSPGTGAVYEQYF. For the CDR3, the DNA is TGTGCCAGCAGCCCAGGGACAGGGGCCGTCTACGAGCAGTACTTC.